This T cell receptor beta chain was recorded in a study of PD-1 blockade in classical Hodgkin lymphoma. For the study at large: Intravenous nivolumab at 3 mg/kg was given to patients every 2 weeks.

Study-wide results and limits: Newly diagnosed patients reportedly trailed healthy donors in baseline TCR diversity.

Assay: immunoSEQ multiplex PCR; the TCRdb copy retains only in-frame clones and omits some. The sample holds tens of thousands of clones, over 75% seen once. The V gene's germline CDR1 is MNHNY and CDR2 SVGAGI (reference sequence). CDR3 size: 16 residues. The V and J ends lost 0 bases and 3 bases, in that order; junction bases with no gene match: 4. On this clone: Its specificity is not known.

Exposure to brentuximab vedotin varied, and each patient had relapsed following autologous stem cell transplantation. The material sequenced was peripheral blood mononuclear cells (PBMCs), taken at baseline. The clonotype comes from a human donor with classical Hodgkin lymphoma. The chain couples TRBV6-6 to TRBJ1-5; TRBD1 matches at 8 bases. The CDR3 reads CASSYSGQAYNQPQHF. The CDR3 coding sequence is TGTGCCAGCAGTTACTCGGGACAGGCTTACAATCAGCCCCAGCATTTT.